This T cell receptor (beta chain) was found in a study of T-cell reconstitution after alpha-beta-depleted transplantation in children. Deletions cut 7 bases from V and 6 bases from J, with 22 bases between. The germline V gene encodes CDR1 MDHEN and CDR2 SYDVKM. The CDR3 length is 15 residues. Unique molecular identifiers tagged the TCRbeta library. Each CDR3 protein is one row after TCRdb ran MiXCR on the PCR reads. Of approximately 500,000 distinct CDR3 sequences in the sample, more than 9% were seen once. This clonotype originated in a child aged 2 to 9 with inherited bone marrow failure, due to receive a stem cell transplant. Here the sequenced sample was PBMCs, taken before TCRalphabeta/CD19-depleted stem cell transplant. The gene calls are TRBV28 and TRBJ2-7; TRBD1 is a possible D gene (6 bases). The CDR3 protein is CASTPLNRETIEQYF. CDR3 sequence (DNA): TGTGCCAGCACCCCCCTTAACAGGGAAACGATCGAGCAGTACTTC. The full variable domain, its missing parts supplied by reference TRBV28 and TRBJ2-7, is DVKVTQSSRYLVKRTGEKVFLECVQDMDHENMFWYRQDPGLGLRLIYFSYDVKMKEKGDIPEGYSVSREKKERFSLILESASTNQTSMYLCASTPLNRETIEQYFGPGTRLTVT.